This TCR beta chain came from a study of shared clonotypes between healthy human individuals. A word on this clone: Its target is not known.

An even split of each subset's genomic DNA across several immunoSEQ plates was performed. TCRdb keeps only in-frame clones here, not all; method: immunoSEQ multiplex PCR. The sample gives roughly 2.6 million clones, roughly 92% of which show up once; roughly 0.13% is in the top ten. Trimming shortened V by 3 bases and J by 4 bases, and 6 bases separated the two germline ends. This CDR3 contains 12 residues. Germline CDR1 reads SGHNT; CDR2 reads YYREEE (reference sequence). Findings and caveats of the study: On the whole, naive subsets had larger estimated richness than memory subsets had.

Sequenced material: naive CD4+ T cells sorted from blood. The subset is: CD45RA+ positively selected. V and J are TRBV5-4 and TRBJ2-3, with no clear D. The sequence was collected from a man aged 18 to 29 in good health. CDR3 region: CASSSVADTQYF. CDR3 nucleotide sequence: TGTGCCAGCAGCTCGGTCGCAGATACGCAGTATTTT.